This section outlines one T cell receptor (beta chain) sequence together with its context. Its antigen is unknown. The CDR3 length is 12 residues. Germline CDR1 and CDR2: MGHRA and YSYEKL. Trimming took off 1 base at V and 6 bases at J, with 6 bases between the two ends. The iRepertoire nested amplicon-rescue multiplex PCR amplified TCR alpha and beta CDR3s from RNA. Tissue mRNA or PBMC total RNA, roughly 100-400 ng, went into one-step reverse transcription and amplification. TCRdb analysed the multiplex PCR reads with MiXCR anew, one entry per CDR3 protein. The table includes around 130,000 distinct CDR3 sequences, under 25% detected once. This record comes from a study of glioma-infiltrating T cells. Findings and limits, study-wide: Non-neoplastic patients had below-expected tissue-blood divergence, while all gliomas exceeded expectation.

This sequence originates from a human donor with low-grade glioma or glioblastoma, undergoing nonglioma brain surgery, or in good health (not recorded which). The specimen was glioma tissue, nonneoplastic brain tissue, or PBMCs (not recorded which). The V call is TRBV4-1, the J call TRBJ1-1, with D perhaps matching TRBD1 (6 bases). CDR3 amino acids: CASSQGTAEAFF. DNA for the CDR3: TGCGCCAGCAGCCAAGGGACAGCTGAAGCTTTCTTT.